The 19 T cell receptor beta chains below were found in one sample sequenced in a study of technical replicates of blood from a handful of donors. Sequenced by immunoSEQ multiplex PCR; TCRdb stores in-frame clones only, minus some. The data hold approximately 74,000 clones, with 88% observed a single time. Sequencing was performed on PBMCs. Source of these receptors: a human donor in good health. Some clones in this sample may be carry-over from other donors' samples.

The V call is TRBV4-2, the J call TRBJ2-7, with 8 bases identical to TRBD1. The J segment lost 6 bases and the V segment lost 0 bases, leaving 13 bases of the junction unmatched. The germline V gene has CDR1 LGHNA and CDR2 YNFKEQ. The CDR3 sequence is 17 residues long. As DNA, the CDR3 is TGTGCCAGCAGCCAAGATGGGCGGCGACGAACAGGGGGCGAGCAGTACTTC. The encoded protein is CASSQDGRRRTGGEQYF.

This sequence joins TRBV9 and TRBJ2-3, with 8 bases aligning to TRBD2. Per germline, CDR1 SGDLS and CDR2 YYNGEE. The length of the CDR3 is 14 residues. V trimming: 5 bases; J trimming: 1 base; junction bases outside the gene matches: 3. The CDR3 loop is CASRAGGGTDTQYF. In DNA, the CDR3 is TGTGCCAGCAGGGCGGGGGGCGGCACAGATACGCAGTATTTT.

The CDR3 sequence is CASSYSQFFTEAFF. CDR3 DNA: TGTGCCAGCAGTTATTCCCAGTTTTTCACTGAAGCTTTCTTT. The chain links TRBV6-5 to TRBJ1-1; D ambiguous. Trimming left V 3 bases short and J 4 bases short, with 12 bases between. Germline values: CDR1 MNHEY, CDR2 SVGAGI. CDR3 size: 14 residues.

The rearrangement uses TRBV6-6 and TRBJ1-3; TRBD1 aligns across 7 bases. The CDR3 is 14 residues long. CDR1 MNHNY and CDR2 SVGAGI come from the germline V gene (reference sequence). The J segment lost 3 bases and the V segment lost 7 bases, leaving 6 bases of the junction unmatched. The CDR3 DNA reads as TGTGCCAGCATCCAGGGGACAGTTGGAAACACCATATATTTT. Translating gives CASIQGTVGNTIYF.

This chain connects TRBV19 to TRBJ2-1, with D tentatively TRBD1 (6 bases). CDR3 length: 15 amino acids. The germline V and J ends were trimmed by 5 bases and 15 bases, with 26 bases remaining between them. Germline V gene sequence: CDR1 LNHDA, CDR2 SQIVND (reference sequence). The CDR3 DNA follows: TGTGCCAGTAGTTTACAGGGTTTGCAGGGGAGTACGCCGTTCTTC. It yields the protein CASSLQGLQGSTPFF.

V and J are TRBV4-3 and TRBJ2-1, with 12 bases that match TRBD2. Germline-derived CDR1 and CDR2 are LGHNA and YSLEER. This CDR3 spans 15 amino acids. J was trimmed by 8 bases and V by 4 bases; bases with no gene match: 6. Written as DNA, the CDR3 is TGCGCCAGCAGCCTGACTAGCGGGAGTTTCCATGAGCAGTTCTTC. It encodes CASSLTSGSFHEQFF.

The chain has TRBV30 and TRBJ2-1; a weak D match, TRBD2 (5 bases). Trimming shortened V by 5 bases and J by 0 bases, and 11 bases separated the two germline ends. This CDR3 has 14 amino acids. The germline CDR1 and CDR2 sequences are GTSNPN and SVGIG (reference sequence). CDR3 in amino acids: CAWGETSSYNEQFF. Here the CDR3 DNA reads TGTGCCTGGGGTGAAACTAGCTCCTACAATGAGCAGTTCTTC.

V and J are TRBV4-3 and TRBJ2-7; a weak D match, TRBD2 (5 bases). The V end was cut by 2 bases, the J end by 4 bases, with 15 bases between. The CDR3 is 15 residues long. CDR1 is LGHNA, CDR2 YSLEER, per germline. The CDR3 DNA reads as TGCGCCAGCAGCCAATCGGCCTCATCGGGATACGAGCAGTACTTC. Translating it yields CASSQSASSGYEQYF.

The V call is TRBV4-1, the J call TRBJ1-5; no clear D gene. Germline lookup yields CDR1 MGHRA and CDR2 YSYEKL. The ends were cut back, 3 bases at V and 4 bases at J, with 7 bases in the middle. The CDR3 is made up of 13 amino acids. CDR3 residues: CASSQNINQPQHF. The CDR3 bases are TGCGCCAGCAGCCAGAACATAAATCAGCCCCAGCATTTT.

This clone occurred once. The rearrangement joins TRBV10-3 to TRBJ1-5; a possible D gene is TRBD1 (6 bases). This CDR3 spans 13 amino acids. V was trimmed by 6 bases and J by 5 bases, leaving 11 bases between them. The germline CDR1 and CDR2 sequences are ENHRY and SYGVKD. The CDR3 DNA is TGTGCCATCAGAGGACAGATCGATCAGCCCCAGCATTTT. It codes for CAIRGQIDQPQHF.

The CDR3, as DNA: TGTGCCATCAGTGAGTCTTCCGGGGTAGCCTACAATGAGCAGTTCTTC. It yields the protein CAISESSGVAYNEQFF. The rearrangement links TRBV10-3 to TRBJ2-1, with a weak D call TRBD2 (5 bases). Germline lookup yields CDR1 ENHRY and CDR2 SYGVKD. This CDR3 has 16 amino acids. V was trimmed by 0 bases and J by 2 bases, leaving 11 bases between them.

The chain has TRBV5-1 and TRBJ2-2, with TRBD1 matching 10 bases. The J segment lost 2 bases and the V segment lost 2 bases, leaving 6 bases of the junction unmatched. Germline CDR1 is SGHRS and CDR2 is YFSETQ. The CDR3 extends over 17 amino acids. DNA for the CDR3: TGCGCCAGCAGCTTAAAAAGGACAGGGGGAAACACCGGGGAGCTGTTTTTT. Translated: CASSLKRTGGNTGELFF.

The J gene is TRBJ1-6, the V gene TRBV6-5, with 9 bases aligning to TRBD1. The germline V gene encodes CDR1 MNHEY and CDR2 SVGAGI. The trim removed 2 bases at V and 9 bases at J, leaving 8 bases unmatched. The CDR3 is made up of 16 amino acids. In DNA, the CDR3 is TGTGCCAGCAGTTACGCGGAGGGACAGGGTGGTTCACCCCTCCACTTT. This sequence encodes CASSYAEGQGGSPLHF.

CDR3 in amino acids: CASSLLPSVMNTEAFF. In DNA, the CDR3 is TGTGCCAGCAGCTTGCTCCCCTCAGTCATGAACACTGAAGCTTTCTTT. V is TRBV7-2 and J is TRBJ1-1; D remains ambiguous. The CDR3 runs to 16 residues. Deletions cut 3 bases from V and 0 bases from J, with 14 bases between. Germline V CDR1 and CDR2: SGHTA, FQGNSA.

This clone was counted a single time. The rearrangement joins TRBV27 to TRBJ2-2, with no clear D. This CDR3 has 14 residues. From germline, CDR1 is MNHEY and CDR2 SMNVEV (reference sequence). Trimming left V 2 bases short and J 7 bases short, with 11 bases between. CDR3 sequence: CASSLKLSFGELFF. The CDR3 coding sequence is TGTGCCAGCAGTTTAAAGCTTTCGTTCGGGGAGCTGTTTTTT.

This clone rates as medium-sized. The chain uses TRBV4-2 and TRBJ2-7; D is uncertain. The germline CDR1 and CDR2 sequences are LGHNA and YNFKEQ. The ends were cut back, 1 base at V and 6 bases at J, with 22 bases in the middle. The CDR3 has 17 residues. This CDR3 is CASSQVLYSLSYPEQYF. The CDR3 DNA follows: TGTGCCAGCAGCCAAGTGTTGTACTCGTTGAGTTATCCCGAGCAGTACTTC.

A single count supports this clone. This sequence joins TRBV7-6 and TRBJ2-5, with 8 bases aligning to TRBD2. Per the germline V gene, CDR1 is SGHVS and CDR2 is FNYEAQ. V shed 4 bases and J 0 bases; nucleotides not matched to a gene: 4. This CDR3 is 15 amino acids long. This chain's CDR3 is CASSSLADHQETQYF. For the CDR3, the DNA is TGTGCCAGCAGCTCACTAGCGGACCACCAAGAGACCCAGTACTTC.

The V gene is TRBV18, the J gene TRBJ2-3, with TRBD2 identical over 8 bases. Trimming took 3 bases from V and 1 from J; bases not matched to a gene: 6. The CDR3 runs to 16 residues. CDR1 is KGHSH and CDR2 is LQKENI in the germline V gene. The CDR3 sequence is CASSPLRAGGTDTQYF. The CDR3, as DNA: TGTGCCAGCTCACCCCTAAGAGCGGGAGGCACAGATACGCAGTATTTT.

The table lists this clone with a count of one. DNA for the CDR3: TGTGCCAGCAGCTTTGGGACTAGCGACTTCGGCACAGATACGCAGTATTTT. Translation gives CASSFGTSDFGTDTQYF. The J gene is TRBJ2-3, the V gene TRBV5-6; 10 bases fit TRBD2. Germline values: CDR1 SGHDT, CDR2 YYEEEE. There are 17 residues in the CDR3. The junction had 7 bases not matched to a gene; V was cut back by 2 bases and J by 1 base.